Below are 29 T cell receptor beta chains sequenced from a single sample in a study of blood T cell repertoires in COVID-19 (dated by TCRdb to 2018 to 2020). Receptors were amplified or captured by the immunoSEQ multiplex PCR assay. TCRdb obtained this table from immuneACCESS and retained in-frame rearrangements with V and J assigned. These tables miss some clones; where compared with another copy, unresolved V genes account for less than half of the shortfall, and the remainder is unexplained. A total of about 280,000 clones appear in this sample, about 89% of them only once. Jointly, the top ten make up around 9% of the sample. What was sequenced was peripheral blood. The source of these receptors is a man in his forties with active or convalescent COVID-19.

The chain recombines TRBV14 with TRBJ1-1; 8 nucleotides line up with TRBD1. The CDR3 length is 15 residues. Germline values: CDR1 SGHDN, CDR2 FVKESK. The ends lost 5 bases at V and 6 bases at J; junction bases unmatched: 11. The CDR3 is CASSTRTGPRPEAFF. CDR3 bases: TGTGCCAGCAGCACCCGGACAGGGCCGAGGCCTGAAGCTTTCTTT.

This clone showed up just once. This chain uses TRBV29-1 with TRBJ1-2; tentatively, D is TRBD1 (5 bases). The CDR3 runs 12 residues. Germline CDR1 SQVTM, CDR2 ANQGSEA. Trimming pared 5 bases from V and 3 bases from J, leaving 10 bases between. Here the CDR3 DNA reads TGCAGCGTTTCAGGGTGGGACTATGGCTACACCTTC. Its protein product is CSVSGWDYGYTF. Full variable domain (outside the CDR3, taken from reference TRBV29-1 and TRBJ1-2): SAVISQKPSRDICQRGTSLTIQCQVDSQVTMMFWYRQQPGQSLTLIATANQGSEATYESGFVIDKFPISRPNLTFSTLTVSNMSPEDSSIYLCSVSGWDYGYTFGSGTRLTVV.

To note about this clone: Additional DNA sequences in this sample encode the identical CDR3. The J gene is TRBJ2-3, the V gene TRBV5-1, with 7 bases fitting TRBD2. The CDR3 loop spans 15 amino acids. The V gene end was trimmed by 3 bases and the J gene end by 2 bases; junction bases not matched to a gene: 6. CDR1 is SGHRS and CDR2 is YFSETQ in the germline V gene. CDR3 residues: CASSSASGYTDTQYF. The CDR3 nucleotides are TGCGCCAGCAGCTCAGCTAGCGGTTACACAGATACGCAGTATTTT.

The J gene is TRBJ1-5, the V gene TRBV10-2; TRBD1 matches 9 bases. The germline gives CDR1 WSHSY, CDR2 SAAADI. The CDR3 length is 15 residues. Trimming removed 4 bases from V and 4 bases from J; junction bases left unmatched: 5. In DNA, the CDR3 is TGCGCCAGCAGTGGGGCGGGGACAGGGAATCAGCCCCAGCATTTT. Translation gives CASSGAGTGNQPQHF.

The rearrangement joins TRBV7-9 to TRBJ2-4, with D unclear. Germline V gene lookup returns CDR1 SEHNR and CDR2 FQNEAQ (reference sequence). Trimming took off 3 bases at V and 4 bases at J, with 25 bases between the two ends. The CDR3 totals 19 residues. CDR3 DNA: TGTGCCAGCAGCTTTTCCCCGGGTGAAACCCTTCATCCAAAAAACATTCAGTACTTC. It translates to CASSFSPGETLHPKNIQYF. The full variable domain, rest sourced from reference TRBV7-9 and TRBJ2-4, is DTGVSQNPRHKITKRGQNVTFRCDPISEHNRLYWYRQTLGQGPEFLTYFQNEAQLEKSRLLSDRFSAERPKGSFSTLEIQRTEQGDSAMYLCASSFSPGETLHPKNIQYFGAGTRLSVL.

The rearrangement links TRBV3-1 (or the pseudogene TRBV3-2) to TRBJ1-3; D ambiguous. This CDR3 contains 14 residues. Germline loops: CDR1 LGHDT, CDR2 YNNKEL (reference sequence). The V gene lost 1 base and the J gene lost 3 bases, with 7 bases spanning the gap. The CDR3 coding sequence is TGTGCCAGCAGCCAAGTGCCCGGTGGAAACACCATATATTTT. Translated, it gives CASSQVPGGNTIYF.

V usage is TRBV18 and J usage is TRBJ2-2, with 8 bases fitting TRBD2. This CDR3 has 16 residues. Germline trimming cut 5 bases from V and 7 bases from J; bases unmatched to any gene: 12. The germline V gene has CDR1 KGHSH and CDR2 LQKENI. CDR3 coding DNA: TGTGCCAGCTCAAGGTGGGGGACTAGGATCGGCGGGGAGCTGTTTTTT. The encoded protein is CASSRWGTRIGGELFF. The full variable domain, completed using reference TRBV18 and TRBJ2-2, is NAGVMQNPRHLVRRRGQEARLRCSPMKGHSHVYWYRQLPEEGLKFMVYLQKENIIDESGMPKERFSAEFPKEGPSILRIQQVVRGDSAAYFCASSRWGTRIGGELFFGEGSRLTVL.

The chain links TRBV30 to TRBJ2-7, with 7 bases fitting TRBD1. Unmatched junction bases numbered 3, after V lost 7 bases and J lost 3 bases. The CDR3 extends over 11 amino acids. From germline, CDR1 is GTSNPN and CDR2 SVGIG (reference sequence). CDR3 residues: CAFGQVYEQYF. CDR3 bases: TGTGCCTTTGGACAGGTCTACGAGCAGTACTTC.

The genes are TRBV11-3 and TRBJ2-7; a possible D gene is TRBD1 (6 bases). Deletions cut 4 bases from V and 3 bases from J, with 16 bases between. The CDR3 has 15 residues. Germline V gene data show CDR1 as SGHNT and CDR2 as YENEEA. CDR3 loop: CASSYPGHDLYEQYF. CDR3 nucleotide sequence: TGTGCCAGCAGCTACCCGGGACACGACCTCTACGAGCAGTACTTC. Full variable domain (remainder filled in from reference TRBV11-3 and TRBJ2-7): EAGVVQSPRYKIIEKKQPVAFWCNPISGHNTLYWYLQNLGQGPELLIRYENEEAVDDSQLPKDRFSAERLKGVDSTLKIQPAELGDSAVYLCASSYPGHDLYEQYFGPGTRLTVT.

This sequence joins TRBV20-1 and TRBJ2-3; TRBD2 is a possible D gene (5 bases). Trimming shortened V by 1 base and J by 13 bases, and 12 bases separated the two germline ends. Germline lookup yields CDR1 DFQATT and CDR2 SNEGSKA (reference sequence). CDR3 length equals 11 residues. The CDR3 nucleotides read TGCAGTGCTAGAGGCGGGCCCGAGAAGTATTTT. Its protein product is CSARGGPEKYF.

The chain couples TRBV10-3 to TRBJ1-5, with TRBD1 identical over 9 bases. CDR1 ENHRY and CDR2 SYGVKD come from the germline V gene. J gave up 7 bases and V 0 bases, and 4 bases lay outside the gene matches. The CDR3 is 15 residues long. CDR3 region: CAISESQGARQPQHF. CDR3 DNA: TGTGCCATCAGTGAGTCACAGGGGGCAAGACAGCCCCAGCATTTT.

This chain joins TRBV3-1 (or the pseudogene TRBV3-2) and TRBJ2-5; TRBD2 aligns across 8 bases. With 3 bases clipped from V and 5 bases from J, the junction kept 14 bases outside the gene matches. Germline V gene lookup returns CDR1 LGHDT and CDR2 YNNKEL (reference sequence). The CDR3 runs to 17 residues. The CDR3 nucleotides read TGTGCCAGCAGCCATTTACCGGGACTAGTAATAGGGGAGACCCAGTACTTC. This codes for CASSHLPGLVIGETQYF.

The chain uses TRBV11-3 and TRBJ2-2; D gene ambiguous. Germline V gene data show CDR1 as SGHNT and CDR2 as YENEEA. There are 12 residues in the CDR3. V was shortened by 3 bases and J by 6 bases, with 5 bases between the two germline ends. The CDR3 sequence is CASSFQSGELFF. In nucleotides, the CDR3 is TGTGCCAGCAGCTTCCAGTCCGGGGAGCTGTTTTTT. The entire variable domain, with the rest obtained from reference TRBV11-3 and TRBJ2-2, is as follows: EAGVVQSPRYKIIEKKQPVAFWCNPISGHNTLYWYLQNLGQGPELLIRYENEEAVDDSQLPKDRFSAERLKGVDSTLKIQPAELGDSAVYLCASSFQSGELFFGEGSRLTVL.

Only one count was recorded for this clone. The rearrangement joins TRBV13 to TRBJ2-3, with TRBD2 matching 9 bases. CDR3 length: 16 residues. Germline V gene lookup returns CDR1 PRHDT and CDR2 FYEKMQ (reference sequence). V dropped 0 bases and J dropped 2; count of bases not matched to a gene: 3. The CDR3 sequence is CASSLGLAGPTDTQYF. The DNA for the CDR3 is TGTGCCAGCAGCTTAGGGCTAGCGGGGCCCACAGATACGCAGTATTTT.

The chain has TRBV19 and TRBJ1-2, with D possibly being TRBD1 (6 bases). This CDR3 is 14 amino acids long. V was shortened by 5 bases and J by 4 bases, with 14 bases between the two germline ends. Per germline, CDR1 LNHDA and CDR2 SQIVND (reference sequence). CDR3 sequence: CASSGTNGPYGYTF. CDR3 nucleotides: TGTGCCAGTAGTGGGACAAACGGGCCCTATGGCTACACCTTC. Based on the CDR3 plus reference TRBV19 and TRBJ1-2, the full variable domain is DGGITQSPKYLFRKEGQNVTLSCEQNLNHDAMYWYRQDPGQGLRLIYYSQIVNDFQKGDIAEGYSVSREKKESFPLTVTSAQKNPTAFYLCASSGTNGPYGYTFGSGTRLTVV.

This rearrangement joins TRBV20-1 to TRBJ1-6, with D possibly matching TRBD1 (5 bases). V dropped 3 bases and J dropped 10 bases, with 13 bases sitting between them. CDR1 is DFQATT and CDR2 is SNEGSKA in the germline V gene (reference sequence). CDR3 length: 13 residues. The CDR3 loop reads CSASPQRGSPLHF. The CDR3 DNA sequence: TGCAGTGCTAGTCCCCAACGGGGGTCACCCCTCCACTTT.

This clone has a single count. The gene calls are TRBV12-3 or TRBV12-4 and TRBJ2-7, with D possibly matching TRBD1 (6 bases). This CDR3 comprises 13 residues. V lost 6 bases and J 3 bases, leaving 12 bases between the germline ends. CDR3 nucleotide sequence: TGTGCCAGCAGACAGGGAAGAATCTACGAGCAGTACTTC. Amino acid sequence: CASRQGRIYEQYF.

The gene calls are TRBV5-1 and TRBJ1-2; TRBD1 matches 8 bases. The length of the CDR3 is 17 residues. Trimming removed 3 bases from V and 7 bases from J; junction bases left unmatched: 17. Looked up from germline, CDR1 is SGHRS and CDR2 is YFSETQ. The CDR3 DNA reads as TGCGCCAGCAGCTACAATTTTGGACAGGGTAGGGTCAGTGGCTACACCTTC. Its translation: CASSYNFGQGRVSGYTF.

The V gene is TRBV30, the J gene TRBJ2-5, with a weak D call TRBD1 (5 bases). CDR1 and CDR2 (germline): GTSNPN, SVGIG (reference sequence). V dropped 0 bases and J dropped 3 bases, with 8 bases sitting between them. The length of the CDR3 is 13 residues. The CDR3 sequence is CAWSVTGEETQYF. CDR3 DNA: TGTGCCTGGAGTGTAACAGGCGAAGAGACCCAGTACTTC.

The chain uses TRBV4-1 and TRBJ2-3, with 8 bases lining up with TRBD2. There are 16 residues in the CDR3. Trimming at V came to 0 bases and at J to 0 bases, leaving 2 bases not matched to a gene. In germline, CDR1 is MGHRA, CDR2 YSYEKL. The CDR3 protein is CASSQERLASTDTQYF. As DNA, the CDR3 is TGCGCCAGCAGCCAAGAGAGACTAGCGAGCACAGATACGCAGTATTTT.

The rearrangement joins TRBV6-2 or TRBV6-3 to TRBJ1-2; TRBD1 aligns across 8 bases. This CDR3 contains 16 residues. Germline CDR1 reads MNHEY; CDR2 reads SVGEGT. V gave up 6 bases and J gave up 8 bases; unmatched junction bases: 17. The CDR3 DNA follows: TGTGCCAGCAGCCCTCGACAGGGGTTGTTAAGGGTGGGCTACACCTTC. Translated: CASSPRQGLLRVGYTF.

The V and J genes are TRBV5-4 and TRBJ1-3; no firm D call. V was cut by 4 bases and J by 2 bases, with 10 bases left in between. CDR3 length equals 14 residues. Germline CDR1 reads SGHNT; CDR2 reads YYREEE (reference sequence). CDR3 protein: CASSGGWAGNTIYF. The CDR3 DNA reads as TGTGCCAGCAGCGGAGGGTGGGCTGGAAACACCATATATTTT.

The sample holds one count of this clone. The gene calls are TRBV10-2 and TRBJ1-6; D remains ambiguous. Germline CDR1 is WSHSY and CDR2 is SAAADI. The germline V and J ends were trimmed by 6 bases and 8 bases, with 14 bases remaining between them. This CDR3 spans 14 amino acids. In DNA, the CDR3 is TGCGCCAGCAGGACTGACGGGATCCATTCACCCCTCCACTTT. Protein: CASRTDGIHSPLHF.

A single count supports this clone. The gene calls are TRBV3-1 (or the pseudogene TRBV3-2) and TRBJ1-1; 10 bases fit TRBD1. This CDR3 has 14 amino acids. Germline CDR1 reads LGHDT; CDR2 reads YNNKEL (reference sequence). V lost 5 bases to trimming and J lost 13 bases; unmatched junction nucleotides: 13. The CDR3 nucleotides read TGTGCCAGCAGCGTACGGGACAGGGGCGCCGCTGGTTTCTTT. Translated, it gives CASSVRDRGAAGFF.

This chain links TRBV24-1 with TRBJ2-1; 7 bases align to TRBD2. Germline CDR1 and CDR2: KGHDR and SFDVKD. The CDR3 spans 14 residues. Germline trimming cut 7 bases from V and 8 bases from J; bases unmatched to any gene: 10. CDR3 region: CATRPSGPWDEQFF. As DNA, the CDR3 is TGTGCCACCAGACCTAGCGGACCCTGGGATGAGCAGTTCTTC.

V gene TRBV7-3 combines with J gene TRBJ2-3; 11 positions match TRBD2. The CDR3 is 15 amino acids. V lost 5 bases, J lost 7 bases, and 8 bases stayed unmatched. Germline CDR1 and CDR2: SGHTA and FQGTGA. The CDR3 sequence is CASSNSGGAVNTQYF. DNA of the CDR3: TGTGCCAGCAGCAATAGCGGGGGGGCCGTAAATACGCAGTATTTT.

CDR3 coding DNA: TGTGCCAGCAGCCAAGGGGTGGAGACCCAGTACTTC. This translates into CASSQGVETQYF. J is TRBJ2-5 and V is TRBV7-8; a weak D match, TRBD1 (5 bases). Germline V gene sequence: CDR1 SGHVS, CDR2 FQNEAQ. This CDR3 spans 12 amino acids. Between the trimmed V and J ends, which lost 5 bases and 5 bases, there was a span of 9 bases.

This rearrangement joins TRBV6-5 to TRBJ2-5, with 9 bases matching TRBD1. CDR3 size: 14 residues. The germline V gene has CDR1 MNHEY and CDR2 SVGAGI. J gave up 3 bases and V 5 bases, and 4 bases lay outside the gene matches. CDR3 DNA: TGTGCCAGCAGTAGACGACAGGGGGAAGAGACCCAGTACTTC. Translation: CASSRRQGEETQYF.

The CDR3 DNA reads as TGCGCCAGCAGCCCCGGTGGTAGCAGGGGTGGCACCGGGGAGCTGTTTTTT. Residues: CASSPGGSRGGTGELFF. The chain recombines TRBV5-1 with TRBJ2-2; D may be TRBD1 (6 bases). Trimming took off 4 bases at V and 4 bases at J, with 20 bases between the two ends. The CDR3 is made up of 17 amino acids. CDR1 SGHRS and CDR2 YFSETQ come from the germline V gene.